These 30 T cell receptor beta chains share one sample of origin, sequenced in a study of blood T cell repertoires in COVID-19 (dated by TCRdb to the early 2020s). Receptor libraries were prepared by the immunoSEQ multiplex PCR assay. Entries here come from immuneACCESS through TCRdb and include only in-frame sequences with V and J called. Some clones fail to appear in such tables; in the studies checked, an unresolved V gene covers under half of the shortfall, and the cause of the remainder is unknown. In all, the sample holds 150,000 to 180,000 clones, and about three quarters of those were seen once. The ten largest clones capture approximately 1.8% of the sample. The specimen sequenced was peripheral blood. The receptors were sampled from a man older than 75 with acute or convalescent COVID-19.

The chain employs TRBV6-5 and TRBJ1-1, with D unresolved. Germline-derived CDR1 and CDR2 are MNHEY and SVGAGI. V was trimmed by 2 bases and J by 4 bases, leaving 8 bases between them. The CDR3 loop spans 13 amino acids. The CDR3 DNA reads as TGTGCCAGCAGTTACGCCTATGGCACTGAAGCTTTCTTT. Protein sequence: CASSYAYGTEAFF.

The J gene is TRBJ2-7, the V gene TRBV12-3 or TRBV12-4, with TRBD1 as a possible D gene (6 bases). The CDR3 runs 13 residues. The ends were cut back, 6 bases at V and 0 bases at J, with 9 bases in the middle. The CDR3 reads CASSRGHSYEQYV. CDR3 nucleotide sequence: TGTGCCAGCAGCCGGGGACACTCCTACGAGCAGTACGTC.

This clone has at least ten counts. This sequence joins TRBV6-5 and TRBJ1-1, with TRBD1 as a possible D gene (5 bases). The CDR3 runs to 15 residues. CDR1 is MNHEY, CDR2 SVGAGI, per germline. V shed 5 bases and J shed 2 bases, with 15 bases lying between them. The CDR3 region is CASSPPRGTNTEAFF. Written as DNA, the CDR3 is TGTGCCAGCAGTCCCCCTCGGGGGACCAACACTGAAGCTTTCTTT.

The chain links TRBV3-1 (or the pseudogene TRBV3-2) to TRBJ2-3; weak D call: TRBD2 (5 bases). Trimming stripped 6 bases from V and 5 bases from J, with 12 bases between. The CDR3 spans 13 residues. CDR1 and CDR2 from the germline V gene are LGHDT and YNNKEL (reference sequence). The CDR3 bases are TGTGCCAGCAGTCCCCGGGAAGGAGATACGCAGTATTTT. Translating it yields CASSPREGDTQYF.

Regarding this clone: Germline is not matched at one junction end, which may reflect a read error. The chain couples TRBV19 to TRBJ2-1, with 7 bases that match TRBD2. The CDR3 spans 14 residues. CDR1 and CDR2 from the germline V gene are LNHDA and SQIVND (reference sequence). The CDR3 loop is CASSIDHGAGERIF. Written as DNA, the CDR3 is TGTGCCAGTAGTATAGATCACGGGGCGGGGGAAAGAATCTTC.

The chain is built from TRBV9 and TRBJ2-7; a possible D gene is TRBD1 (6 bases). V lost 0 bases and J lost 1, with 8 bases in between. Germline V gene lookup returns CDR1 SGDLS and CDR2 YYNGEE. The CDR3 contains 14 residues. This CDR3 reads CASSVEGGSYEQYF. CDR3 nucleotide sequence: TGTGCCAGCAGCGTAGAAGGGGGATCCTACGAGCAGTACTTC.

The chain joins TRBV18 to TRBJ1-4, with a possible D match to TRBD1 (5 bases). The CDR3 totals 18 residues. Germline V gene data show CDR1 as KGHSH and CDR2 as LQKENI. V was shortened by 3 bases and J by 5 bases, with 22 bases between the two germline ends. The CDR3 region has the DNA TGTGCCAGCTCACCGCGGACACTCTCCATATTGGGGAATGAAAAACTGTTTTTT. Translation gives CASSPRTLSILGNEKLFF.

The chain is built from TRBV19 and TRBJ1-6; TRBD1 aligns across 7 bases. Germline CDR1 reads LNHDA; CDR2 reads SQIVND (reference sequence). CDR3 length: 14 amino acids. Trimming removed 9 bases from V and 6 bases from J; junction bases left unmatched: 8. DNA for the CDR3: TGTGCCAGCCAGCCAGGGGGACCTAATTCACCCCTCCACTTT. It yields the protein CASQPGGPNSPLHF.

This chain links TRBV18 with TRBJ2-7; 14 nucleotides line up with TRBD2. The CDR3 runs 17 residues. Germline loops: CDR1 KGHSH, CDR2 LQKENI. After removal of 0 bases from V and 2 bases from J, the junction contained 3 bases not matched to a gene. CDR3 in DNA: TGTGCCAGCTCACCACCCGGACTAGCGGGGGGAACCTACGAGCAGTACTTC. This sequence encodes CASSPPGLAGGTYEQYF.

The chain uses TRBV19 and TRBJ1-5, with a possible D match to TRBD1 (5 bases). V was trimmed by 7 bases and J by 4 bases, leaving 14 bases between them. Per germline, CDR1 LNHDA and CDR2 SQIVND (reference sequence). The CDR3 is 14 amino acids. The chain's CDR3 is CASTNRLENQPQHF. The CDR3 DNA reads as TGTGCCAGTACTAACAGGTTAGAGAATCAGCCCCAGCATTTT.

The CDR3 sequence is CASSLEAGGYTF. As DNA, the CDR3 is TGTGCCAGCAGCTTAGAGGCGGGAGGCTACACCTTC. The gene calls are TRBV7-6 and TRBJ1-2; no clear D. CDR3 size: 12 residues. V was pared by 1 base and J by 8 bases, with 8 bases between. Germline lookup yields CDR1 SGHVS and CDR2 FNYEAQ. The entire variable domain, with the rest obtained from reference TRBV7-6 and TRBJ1-2, is as follows: GAGVSQSPRYKVTKRGQDVALRCDPISGHVSLYWYRQALGQGPEFLTYFNYEAQQDKSGLPNDRFSAERPEGSISTLTIQRTEQRDSAMYRCASSLEAGGYTFGSGTRLTVV.

As DNA, the CDR3 is TGTGCCAGCAGCTACGGTCCCACAGGGGCTAACTATGGCTACACCTTC. This encodes CASSYGPTGANYGYTF. This rearrangement joins TRBV5-6 to TRBJ1-2; TRBD1 matches at 7 bases. V was pared by 3 bases and J by 0 bases, with 8 bases of the junction left unmatched. The CDR3 is 16 amino acids. The germline gives CDR1 SGHDT, CDR2 YYEEEE.

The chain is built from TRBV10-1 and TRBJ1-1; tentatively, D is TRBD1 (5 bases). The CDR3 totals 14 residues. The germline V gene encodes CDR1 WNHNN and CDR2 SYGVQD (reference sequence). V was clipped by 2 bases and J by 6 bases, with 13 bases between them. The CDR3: CASSETSTASEAFF. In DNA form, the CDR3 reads TGCGCCAGCAGTGAGACTTCGACAGCCTCTGAAGCTTTCTTT.

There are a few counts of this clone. The DNA of the CDR3 is TGTGCCACCTCGGACAGCTATGGCTACACCTTC. Protein product: CATSDSYGYTF. The rearrangement uses TRBV10-3 and TRBJ1-2; the D gene is possibly TRBD1 (6 bases). V was cut by 10 bases and J by 4 bases, with 10 bases left in between. CDR3 length equals 11 residues. Germline CDR1 is ENHRY and CDR2 is SYGVKD.

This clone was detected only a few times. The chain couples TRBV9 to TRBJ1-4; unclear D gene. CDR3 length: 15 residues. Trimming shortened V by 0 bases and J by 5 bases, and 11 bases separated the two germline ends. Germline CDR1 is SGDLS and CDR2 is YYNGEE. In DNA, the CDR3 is TGTGCCAGCAGCGTAGCGGGAACTCCGAATGAAAAACTGTTTTTT. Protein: CASSVAGTPNEKLFF.

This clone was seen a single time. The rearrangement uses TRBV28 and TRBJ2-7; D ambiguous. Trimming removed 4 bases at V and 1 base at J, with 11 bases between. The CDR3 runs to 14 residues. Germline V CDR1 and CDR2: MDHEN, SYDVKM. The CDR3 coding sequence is TGTGCCAGCAGTTCCTCTTCCAGATCCTACGAGCAGTACGTC. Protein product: CASSSSSRSYEQYV.

DNA for the CDR3: TGTGCCACCAGCAGAGACTTCTCGGGAGGAAACACCATATATTTT. It specifies CATSRDFSGGNTIYF. The chain is built from TRBV15 and TRBJ1-3; D unresolved. Germline CDR1 is LNHNV and CDR2 is YYDKDF (reference sequence). The V end lost 0 bases, the J end lost 4 bases, and 10 bases lay between the germline ends. The CDR3 runs to 15 residues.

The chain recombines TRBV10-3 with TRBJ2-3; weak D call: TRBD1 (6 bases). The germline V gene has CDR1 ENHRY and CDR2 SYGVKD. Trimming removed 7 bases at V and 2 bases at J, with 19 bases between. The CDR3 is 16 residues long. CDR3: CAITDDSGVVTDTQYF. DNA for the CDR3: TGTGCCATCACCGACGATTCAGGGGTGGTCACAGATACGCAGTATTTT.

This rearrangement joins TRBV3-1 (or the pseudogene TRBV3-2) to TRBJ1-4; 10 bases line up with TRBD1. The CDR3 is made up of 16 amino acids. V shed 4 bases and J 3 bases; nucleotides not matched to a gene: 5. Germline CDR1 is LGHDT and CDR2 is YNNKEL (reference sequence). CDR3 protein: CASSLTGTGANEKLFF. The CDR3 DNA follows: TGTGCCAGCAGCCTAACCGGGACAGGGGCTAATGAAAAACTGTTTTTT.

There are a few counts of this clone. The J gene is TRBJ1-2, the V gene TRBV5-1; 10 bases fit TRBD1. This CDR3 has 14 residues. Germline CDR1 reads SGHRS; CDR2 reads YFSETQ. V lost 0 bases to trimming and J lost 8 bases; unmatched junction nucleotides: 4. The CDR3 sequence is CASSLGQGAEGYTF. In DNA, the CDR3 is TGCGCCAGCAGCTTGGGACAGGGGGCGGAGGGCTACACCTTC.

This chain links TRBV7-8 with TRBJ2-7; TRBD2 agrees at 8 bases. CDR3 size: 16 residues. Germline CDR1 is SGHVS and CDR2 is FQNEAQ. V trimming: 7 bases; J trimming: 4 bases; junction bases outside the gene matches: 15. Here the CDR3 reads CASTPVGRGVEYEQYV. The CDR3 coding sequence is TGTGCCAGCACCCCCGTCGGGCGGGGGGTAGAATACGAGCAGTACGTC.

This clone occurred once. In DNA, the CDR3 is TGTGCCAGCAGTAACCCTCAGAGCAATCAGCCCCAGCATTTT. Amino acid sequence: CASSNPQSNQPQHF. The chain carries TRBV6-5 and TRBJ1-5; D is unclear. With 5 bases removed from V and 1 base from J, the gap between germline ends came to 9 bases. From germline, CDR1 is MNHEY and CDR2 SVGAGI. The CDR3 sequence is 14 residues long.

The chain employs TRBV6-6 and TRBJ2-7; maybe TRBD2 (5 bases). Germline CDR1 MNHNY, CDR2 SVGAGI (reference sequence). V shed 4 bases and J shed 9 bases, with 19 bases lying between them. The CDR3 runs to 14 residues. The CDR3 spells CASSSETNTLRQYF. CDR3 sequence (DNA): TGTGCCAGCAGTTCCGAGACTAACACCCTGCGGCAGTACTTC.

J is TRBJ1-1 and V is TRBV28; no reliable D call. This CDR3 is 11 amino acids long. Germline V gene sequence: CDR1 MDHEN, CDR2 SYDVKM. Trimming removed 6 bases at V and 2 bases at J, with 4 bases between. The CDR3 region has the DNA TGTGCCAGCAGCACAAACACTGAAGCTTTCTTT. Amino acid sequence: CASSTNTEAFF.

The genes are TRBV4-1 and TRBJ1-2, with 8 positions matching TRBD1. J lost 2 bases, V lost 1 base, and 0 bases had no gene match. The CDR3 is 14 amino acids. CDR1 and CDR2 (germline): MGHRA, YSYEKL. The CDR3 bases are TGCGCCAGCAGCCAAGGGACAGGGAACTATGGCTACACCTTC. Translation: CASSQGTGNYGYTF.

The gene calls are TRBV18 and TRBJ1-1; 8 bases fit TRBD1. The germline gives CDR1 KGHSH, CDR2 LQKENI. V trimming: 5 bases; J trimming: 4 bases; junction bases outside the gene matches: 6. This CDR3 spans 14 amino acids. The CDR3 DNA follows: TGTGCCAGCTCATTGGACAGGGAGGGCACTGAAGCTTTCTTT. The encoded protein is CASSLDREGTEAFF.

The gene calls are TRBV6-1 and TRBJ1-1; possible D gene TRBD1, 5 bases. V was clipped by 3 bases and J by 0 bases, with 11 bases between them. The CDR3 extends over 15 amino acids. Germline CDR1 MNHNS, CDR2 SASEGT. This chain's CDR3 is CASSEGRGLNTEAFF. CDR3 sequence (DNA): TGTGCCAGCAGTGAGGGTAGGGGCTTGAACACTGAAGCTTTCTTT.

The CDR3 sequence is CASSLSGGSYEQYF. The CDR3 DNA reads as TGTGCCAGCAGTCTTAGCGGGGGTTCCTACGAGCAGTACTTC. This chain uses TRBV6-5 with TRBJ2-7, with TRBD2 matching 9 bases. Germline CDR1 and CDR2: MNHEY and SVGAGI. V lost 5 bases, J lost 1 base, and 3 bases stayed unmatched. The CDR3 runs to 14 residues.

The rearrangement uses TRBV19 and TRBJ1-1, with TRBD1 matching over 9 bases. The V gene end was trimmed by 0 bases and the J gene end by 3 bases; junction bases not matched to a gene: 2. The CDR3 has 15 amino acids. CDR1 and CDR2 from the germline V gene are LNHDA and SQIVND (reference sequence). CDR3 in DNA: TGTGCCAGTAGTATAGATTGGACAGGGGACACTGAAGCTTTCTTT. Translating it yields CASSIDWTGDTEAFF.

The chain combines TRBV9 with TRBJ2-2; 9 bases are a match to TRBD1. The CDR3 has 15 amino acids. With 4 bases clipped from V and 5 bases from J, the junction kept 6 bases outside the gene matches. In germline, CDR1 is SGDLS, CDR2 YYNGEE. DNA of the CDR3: TGTGCCAGCAGCTTAACAGGGGGCGGAACCGGGGAGCTGTTTTTT. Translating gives CASSLTGGGTGELFF.